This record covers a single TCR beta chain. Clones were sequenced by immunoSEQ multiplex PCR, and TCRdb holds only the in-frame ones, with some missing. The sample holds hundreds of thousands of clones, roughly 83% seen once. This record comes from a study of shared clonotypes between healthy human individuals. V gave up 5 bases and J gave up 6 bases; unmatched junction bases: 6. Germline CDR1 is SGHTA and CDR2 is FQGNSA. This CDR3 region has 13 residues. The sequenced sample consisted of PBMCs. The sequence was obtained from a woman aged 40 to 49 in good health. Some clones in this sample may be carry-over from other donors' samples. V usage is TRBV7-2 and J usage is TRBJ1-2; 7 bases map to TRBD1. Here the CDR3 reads CASSQQGTDGYTF. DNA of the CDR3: TGTGCCAGCAGCCAACAGGGGACTGATGGCTACACCTTC.